The clone carrying this T cell receptor beta chain was detected ten times or more. Time point of the sample: newly diagnosed GD, antithyroid drugs for less than 3 months. The TCR library was made from RNA extracted from PBMCs. Patient provenance is recorded as an endocrinology department in Xi'an, China. The authors built TCR beta libraries using iRepertoire HTBI primers and Arm-PCR of CDR3 regions. TCRdb fed the multiplex PCR reads into MiXCR, producing one record per CDR3 protein. This table holds approximately 470,000 distinct CDR3 sequences, under 20% found once. The entry originates in a study of regulatory T cells in long-lasting Graves disease. As for the study in general: Graves' patients diagnosed newly had used antithyroid drugs under 3 months.

The CDR3 runs to 13 residues. CDR1 and CDR2 (germline): MNHEY, SVGEGT. The V gene lost 6 bases and the J gene lost 2 bases, with 11 bases spanning the gap. The data also belong to a second study, concerning T cells in Graves' hyperthyroidism and ophthalmopathy.

This clonotype was obtained from a man in his forties with Graves disease. The rearrangement joins TRBV6-2 or TRBV6-3 to TRBJ2-7; D assignment may be TRBD1 or TRBD2 (5 bases each). The sequences come from peripheral blood mononuclear cells (PBMCs), collected at new diagnosis, from a patient treated with antithyroid drugs. As DNA, the CDR3 is TGTGCCAGCAGGAGGCAGGGACCCTACGAGCAGTACTTC. Translation gives CASRRQGPYEQYF.